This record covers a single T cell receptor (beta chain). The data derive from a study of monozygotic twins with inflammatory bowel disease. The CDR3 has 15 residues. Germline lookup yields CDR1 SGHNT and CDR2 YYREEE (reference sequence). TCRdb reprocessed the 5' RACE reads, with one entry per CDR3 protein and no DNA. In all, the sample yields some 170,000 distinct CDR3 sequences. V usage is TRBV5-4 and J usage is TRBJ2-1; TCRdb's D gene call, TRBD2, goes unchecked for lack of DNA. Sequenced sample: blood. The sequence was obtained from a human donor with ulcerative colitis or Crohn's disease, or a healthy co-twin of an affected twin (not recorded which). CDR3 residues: CASSETSGSIYEQFF.